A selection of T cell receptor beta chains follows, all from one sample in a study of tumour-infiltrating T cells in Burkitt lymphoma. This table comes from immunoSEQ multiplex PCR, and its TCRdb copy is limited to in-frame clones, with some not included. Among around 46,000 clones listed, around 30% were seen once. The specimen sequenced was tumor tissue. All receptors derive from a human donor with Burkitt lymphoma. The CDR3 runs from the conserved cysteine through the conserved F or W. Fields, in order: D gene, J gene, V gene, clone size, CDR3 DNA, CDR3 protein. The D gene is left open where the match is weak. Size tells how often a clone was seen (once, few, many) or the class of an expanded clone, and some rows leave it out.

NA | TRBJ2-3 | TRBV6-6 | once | TGTGCCAGCGATAGAGGGGAGGATACGCAGTATTTT | CASDRGEDTQYF
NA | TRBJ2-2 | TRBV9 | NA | TGTGCCAGCAGCGTAGGGCCAGGGGAGGACACCGGGGAGCTGTTTTTT | CASSVGPGEDTGELFF
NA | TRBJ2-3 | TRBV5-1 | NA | TGCGCCAGCAGCTCATGGGGGGATACGCAGTATTTT | CASSSWGDTQYF
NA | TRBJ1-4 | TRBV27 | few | TGTGCCAGCACATTGGTTAGGGGTGAAAAACTGTTTTTT | CASTLVRGEKLFF
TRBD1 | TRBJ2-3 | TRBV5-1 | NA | TGCGCCAGCAGCACAGGGGGAAGCACAGATACGCAGTATTTT | CASSTGGSTDTQYF
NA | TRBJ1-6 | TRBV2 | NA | TGTGCCAGCAGTGATAATGGGCGAACACCCCTCCACTTT | CASSDNGRTPLHF
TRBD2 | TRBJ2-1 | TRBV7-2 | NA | TGTGCCAGCAGCTTCGGGCTAGCGGGGGCCTACAATGAGCAGTTCTTC | CASSFGLAGAYNEQFF
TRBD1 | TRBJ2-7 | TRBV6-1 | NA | TGTGCCAGCAGTGATTGGGACAGGGGGTACGAGCAGTACTTC | CASSDWDRGYEQYF
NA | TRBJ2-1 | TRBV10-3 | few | TGTGCCATCAGTGAGACCTCCGGGGGGCAGTTCTTC | CAISETSGGQFF
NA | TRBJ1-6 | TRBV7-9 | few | TGTGCCAGCGGGCGGGACTATTCACCCCTCCACTTT | CASGRDYSPLHF
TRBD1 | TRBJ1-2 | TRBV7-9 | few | TGTGCCAGCAGCCCATCGCGACAGGGAGAGTATGGCTACACCTTC | CASSPSRQGEYGYTF
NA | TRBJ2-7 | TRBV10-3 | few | TGTGCCATCAGTGAGCCCACGGGCGGCCAATACTTC | CAISEPTGGQYF
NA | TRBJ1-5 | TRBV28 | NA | TGTGCCAGCAGTTTGGGGCAGCCCCAGCATTTT | CASSLGQPQHF
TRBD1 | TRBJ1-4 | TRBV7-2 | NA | TGTGCCAGCAGCCCTAGGACAGGAATGCGTGAAAAACTGTTTTTT | CASSPRTGMREKLFF
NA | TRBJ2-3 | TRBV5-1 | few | TGCGCCAGCAGCCCCGGACAGCCACTGGGCACAGATACGCAGTATTTT | CASSPGQPLGTDTQYF
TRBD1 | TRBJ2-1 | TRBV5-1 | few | TGCGCCAGCAGCTTCCTGGCAGGGGGCCGGAATGAGCAGTTCTTC | CASSFLAGGRNEQFF
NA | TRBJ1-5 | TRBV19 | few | TGTGCCACCTCCGGGGGGGGCCGTGATTTCTGGAGCAATCAGCCCCAGCATTTT | CATSGGGRDFWSNQPQHF
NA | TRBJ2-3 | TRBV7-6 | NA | TGTGCCAGCAGCCCAAGCACAGATACGCAGTATTTT | CASSPSTDTQYF
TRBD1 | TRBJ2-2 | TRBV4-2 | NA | TGTGCCAGCAGCCAAGAGTTAATCAGCGGCAGGGGGGGGGAGCTGTTTTTT | CASSQELISGRGGELFF
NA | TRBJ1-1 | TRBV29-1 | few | TGCAGCGTTGAAGGGCGGGGGGCTTTCTTT | CSVEGRGAFF
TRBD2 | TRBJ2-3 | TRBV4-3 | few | TGCGCCAGCAGCCAAGAGCCCTCGGGGGGGGCAGATACGCAGTATTTT | CASSQEPSGGADTQYF
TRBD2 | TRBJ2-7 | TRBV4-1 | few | TGCGCCAGCAGCTTCCGACTAGCGGGGGGGCGCTACGAGCAGTACTTC | CASSFRLAGGRYEQYF
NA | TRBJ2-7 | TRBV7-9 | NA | TGTGCCAGCATCCAGACGGGGGGCATTACCCACGAGCAGTACTTC | CASIQTGGITHEQYF
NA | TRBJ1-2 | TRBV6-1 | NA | TGTGCCAGCAGTGTCGGGGAAATATATGGCTACACCTTC | CASSVGEIYGYTF
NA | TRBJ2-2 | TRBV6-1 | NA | TGTGCCAGCAGTGCAGGGGAGCCCGGGGAGCTGTTTTTT | CASSAGEPGELFF
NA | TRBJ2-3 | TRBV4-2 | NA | TGTGCCAGCAGAACAGACACTGGCACAGATACGCAGTATTTT | CASRTDTGTDTQYF
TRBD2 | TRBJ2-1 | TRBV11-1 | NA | TGTGCCAGCAGCGGACTAGCGGGGAGCTCCTACAATGAGCAGTTCTTC | CASSGLAGSSYNEQFF
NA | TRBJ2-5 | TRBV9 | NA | TGTGCCAGCAGCTCAGGAGGGGTTCGGTGGACAGAGACCCAGTACTTC | CASSSGGVRWTETQYF
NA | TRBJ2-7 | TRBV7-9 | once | TGTGCCAGCAGCTCATTGACCTACGAGCAGTACTTC | CASSSLTYEQYF